Listed here are 7 T cell receptor beta chains from one sample, sequenced in a study of blood T cells in healthy people across ages. A second about 6 to 11 cycle PCR used barcoded and J-beta primers. TCRdb re-analysed the 5' RACE reads in MiXCR, keeping a single row per CDR3 protein. This sample has about 1.4 million distinct CDR3 sequences, with roughly 60% found just once. The material sequenced was blood. Source of these receptors: a man between 18 and 35 years old in good health.

The chain couples TRBV29-1 to TRBJ2-3; 8 positions match TRBD2. Trimming cost V 5 bases and J 4 bases; bases outside gene matches: 2. Per germline, CDR1 SQVTM and CDR2 ANQGSEA. The CDR3 loop spans 12 amino acids. The CDR3 here is CSVTGGSDTQYF. The CDR3 DNA reads as TGCAGCGTTACGGGGGGGTCAGATACGCAGTATTTT.

J is TRBJ2-5 and V is TRBV7-9, with TRBD1 identical over 7 bases. J gave up 3 bases and V 2 bases, and 3 bases lay outside the gene matches. This CDR3 has 14 residues. The germline V gene has CDR1 SEHNR and CDR2 FQNEAQ (reference sequence). DNA for the CDR3: TGTGCCAGCAGCTTACCCCAGGGGGAAGAGACCCAGTACTTC. Translated, it gives CASSLPQGEETQYF.

In regard to this clonotype: Relative to the germline gene, one junction end is altered; a read error may explain this. V is TRBV29-1 and J is TRBJ2-1; no firm D call. The CDR3 contains 13 residues. CDR1 is SQVTM, CDR2 ANQGSEA, per germline. CDR3 loop: CSVEGLVGNEQFF. DNA for the CDR3: TGCAGCGTAGAAGGGCTGGTCGGGAATGAGCAGTTCTTC.

This chain connects TRBV4-3 to TRBJ2-1, with TRBD2 matching 7 bases. The CDR3 covers 15 residues. Trimming cost V 7 bases and J 8 bases; bases outside gene matches: 14. Germline values: CDR1 LGHNA, CDR2 YSLEER. In DNA form, the CDR3 reads TGCGCCAGCACGGCTTCAGGGAGGGTTTACGATGAGCAGTTCTTC. Encoded protein: CASTASGRVYDEQFF.

V and J are TRBV28 and TRBJ2-3, with TRBD1 identical over 7 bases. This CDR3 is built from 14 residues. Germline lookup yields CDR1 MDHEN and CDR2 SYDVKM. The V and J ends lost 5 bases and 6 bases, in that order; junction bases with no gene match: 8. The CDR3 reads CASSLGQVGDTQYF. DNA of the CDR3: TGTGCCAGCAGTCTCGGACAGGTGGGGGATACGCAGTATTTT.

In its sample, this clonotype was seen once. The genes are TRBV20-1 and TRBJ2-7; 7 bases agree with TRBD1. This CDR3 spans 14 amino acids. Germline values: CDR1 DFQATT, CDR2 SNEGSKA (reference sequence). The V segment lost 3 bases and the J segment 5 bases; nucleotides outside the gene matches: 10. CDR3 sequence (DNA): TGCAGTGCTAGTGTGACAGGGTGGGGCCACGAGCAGTACTTC. Encoded protein: CSASVTGWGHEQYF.

This chain connects TRBV18 to TRBJ2-3; D possibly corresponds to TRBD1 (6 bases). Germline CDR1 is KGHSH and CDR2 is LQKENI. The CDR3 extends over 18 amino acids. Trimming stripped 3 bases from V and 2 bases from J, with 21 bases between. The CDR3 DNA sequence: TGTGCCAGCTCACCCAATTTCGCGGACAGCTTTGACACAGATACGCAGTATTTT. Translated: CASSPNFADSFDTDTQYF.